Shown below are 11 T cell receptor beta chains from a single sample sequenced in a study of shared clonotypes between healthy human individuals. Clones were sequenced by immunoSEQ multiplex PCR, and TCRdb holds only the in-frame ones, with some missing. The sample lists about 2.5 million clones, roughly 90% occurring once. Source material: naive CD4+ T cells from PBMCs. The subset was: CD45RA+ positively selected. These receptors were obtained from a man aged 18 to 30 in good health. Some clones in this sample may be carry-over from other donors' samples.

To note about this clone: Other DNA sequences of this sample code for an identical CDR3. This chain links TRBV28 with TRBJ2-7; D possibly matches TRBD1 or TRBD2 (5 bases each). The length of the CDR3 is 14 residues. Germline loops: CDR1 MDHEN, CDR2 SYDVKM. The V end was cut by 3 bases, the J end by 2 bases, with 11 bases between. CDR3 sequence (DNA): TGTGCCAGCAGTTTTGAGGGGTCGGCCTACGAGCAGTACTTC. Protein product: CASSFEGSAYEQYF.

This rearrangement joins TRBV9 to TRBJ2-7; D ambiguous. CDR3 size: 15 residues. V was cut by 0 bases and J by 4 bases, with 14 bases left in between. Per the germline V gene, CDR1 is SGDLS and CDR2 is YYNGEE. The DNA of the CDR3 is TGTGCCAGCAGCGTAGCTCTGGGGTATCAGTACGAGCAGTACTTC. This sequence encodes CASSVALGYQYEQYF.

V and J are TRBV5-5 and TRBJ1-2; D is unresolved. V lost 3 bases and J 0 bases, leaving 9 bases between the germline ends. Germline V gene sequence: CDR1 SGHKS, CDR2 YYEKEE (reference sequence). The CDR3 extends over 14 amino acids. CDR3 loop: CASSSREANYGYTF. Here the CDR3 DNA reads TGTGCCAGCAGCTCACGAGAAGCTAACTATGGCTACACCTTC.

This chain links TRBV28 with TRBJ2-2; 9 bases agree with TRBD1. CDR3 length: 16 residues. The germline CDR1 and CDR2 sequences are MDHEN and SYDVKM. The V segment lost 7 bases and the J segment 5 bases; nucleotides outside the gene matches: 11. In DNA form, the CDR3 reads TGTGCCAGCATTCATAACCCGGGACAGGGAACCGGGGAGCTGTTTTTT. Translated, it gives CASIHNPGQGTGELFF.

Concerning this clone itself: Other DNA variants within this sample encode the same CDR3. This chain links TRBV7-3 with TRBJ2-1; no clear D. Germline V gene lookup returns CDR1 SGHTA and CDR2 FQGTGA. This CDR3 has 14 amino acids. Trimming left V 4 bases short and J 1 base short, with 8 bases between. Here the CDR3 reads CASSSSGSYNEQFF. The CDR3, as DNA: TGTGCCAGCAGCTCCTCCGGGTCCTACAATGAGCAGTTCTTC.

The chain is built from TRBV28 and TRBJ2-7, with 9 nucleotides matching TRBD1. The junction had 9 bases not matched to a gene; V was cut back by 7 bases and J by 5 bases. Germline lookup yields CDR1 MDHEN and CDR2 SYDVKM. CDR3 size: 14 residues. CDR3 in DNA: TGTGCCAGCATCCCCGGGACAGGGCTCAACGAGCAGTACTTC. Encoded protein: CASIPGTGLNEQYF.

The chain has TRBV11-3 and TRBJ2-2; D not resolved. CDR3 length equals 15 residues. V was trimmed by 3 bases and J by 0 bases, leaving 8 bases between them. Looked up from germline, CDR1 is SGHNT and CDR2 is YENEEA. The CDR3 DNA follows: TGTGCCAGCAGCTTTTCCAGGACGAACACCGGGGAGCTGTTTTTT. Its translation is CASSFSRTNTGELFF.

The chain employs TRBV28 and TRBJ1-4; D gene ambiguous. The CDR3 is 15 amino acids. Germline CDR1 and CDR2: MDHEN and SYDVKM. V was shortened by 3 bases and J by 6 bases, with 14 bases between the two germline ends. The CDR3 DNA sequence: TGTGCCAGCAGTTTGGGCCAGGTGGTATATGAAAAACTGTTTTTT. It specifies CASSLGQVVYEKLFF.

The chain couples TRBV9 to TRBJ1-3; no firm D call. With 4 bases removed from V and 0 bases from J, the gap between germline ends came to 8 bases. Germline V lookup: CDR1 SGDLS, CDR2 YYNGEE. The CDR3 loop spans 14 amino acids. The CDR3 loop reads CASSILSSGNTIYF. Here the CDR3 DNA reads TGTGCCAGCAGCATTTTAAGCTCTGGAAACACCATATATTTT.

The J gene is TRBJ2-1, the V gene TRBV7-3; the D is unclear. The CDR3 contains 14 residues. Germline CDR1 and CDR2: SGHTA and FQGTGA. V shed 5 bases and J shed 9 bases, with 17 bases lying between them. This CDR3 reads CASSLSTSRREQFF. DNA of the CDR3: TGTGCCAGCAGCCTAAGTACTTCCAGGCGTGAGCAGTTCTTC.

This chain connects TRBV4-3 to TRBJ1-4; weak D call: TRBD1 (6 bases). The CDR3 spans 13 residues. The ends were cut back, 2 bases at V and 14 bases at J, with 15 bases in the middle. Per the germline V gene, CDR1 is LGHNA and CDR2 is YSLEER. The DNA for the CDR3 is TGCGCCAGCAGCCAACCCAGAGAAGGACAGCTGTTTTTT. It specifies CASSQPREGQLFF.